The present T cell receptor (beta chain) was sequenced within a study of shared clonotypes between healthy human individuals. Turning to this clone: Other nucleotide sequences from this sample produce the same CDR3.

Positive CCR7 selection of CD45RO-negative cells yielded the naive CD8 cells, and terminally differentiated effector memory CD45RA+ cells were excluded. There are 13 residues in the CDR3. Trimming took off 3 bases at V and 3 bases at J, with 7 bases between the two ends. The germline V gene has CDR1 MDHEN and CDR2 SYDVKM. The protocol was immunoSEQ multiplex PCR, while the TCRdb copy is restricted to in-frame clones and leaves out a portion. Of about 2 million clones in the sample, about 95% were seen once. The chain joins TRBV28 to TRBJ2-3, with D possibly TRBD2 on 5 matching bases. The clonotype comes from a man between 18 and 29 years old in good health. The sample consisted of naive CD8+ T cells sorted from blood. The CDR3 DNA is TGTGCCAGCAGTTTTGAGGGAACAGATACGCAGTATTTT. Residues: CASSFEGTDTQYF.